A selection of T cell receptor beta chains follows, all from one sample in a study of glioma-infiltrating T cells after dendritic cell vaccination. Clones were read by immunoSEQ multiplex PCR, and TCRdb kept only the in-frame ones, dropping some. Of fewer than 35,000 clones listed, 90% are singletons. The sample consisted of blood, taken before dendritic cell vaccination. These receptors were obtained from a human donor with glioblastoma. Both conserved end residues are part of each CDR3. Each record gives: clone size, J gene, D gene, V gene, CDR3 protein, CDR3 DNA. The D gene is left open where the match is weak. Rows may omit the clone size; those that give it use once, few, many or a size class.

size: few
J: TRBJ2-7
D: .
V: TRBV5-6
CDR3: CASSGTGNPYEQYF
DNA: TGTGCCAGCAGCGGTACCGGGAATCCCTACGAGCAGTACTTC

size: .
J: TRBJ2-5
D: TRBD2
V: TRBV10-2
CDR3: CASSGTSGQETQYF
DNA: TGCGCCAGCAGCGGGACTAGCGGGCAAGAGACCCAGTACTTC

size: .
J: TRBJ1-1
D: .
V: TRBV19
CDR3: CASSLPAGFSNTEAFF
DNA: TGTGCCAGTAGTTTACCCGCGGGGTTTTCCAACACTGAAGCTTTCTTT

size: .
J: TRBJ1-4
D: .
V: TRBV6-5
CDR3: CASSSGLPGNEKLFF
DNA: TGTGCCAGCAGTTCGGGTCTCCCGGGGAATGAAAAACTGTTTTTT

size: .
J: TRBJ1-2
D: TRBD1
V: TRBV6-1
CDR3: CASSERQGLGYTF
DNA: TGTGCCAGCAGTGAACGACAGGGACTTGGCTACACCTTC

size: .
J: TRBJ1-1
D: TRBD1
V: TRBV5-1
CDR3: CASSRLRTGDTEAFF
DNA: TGCGCCAGCAGCCGCCTAAGGACAGGGGACACTGAAGCTTTCTTT

size: .
J: TRBJ2-3
D: TRBD2
V: TRBV6-6
CDR3: CASKSGGAGDTQYF
DNA: TGTGCCAGCAAGAGCGGGGGGGCCGGAGATACGCAGTATTTT

size: .
J: TRBJ1-2
D: .
V: TRBV5-1
CDR3: CASSLDRSRYGYTF
DNA: TGCGCCAGCAGCTTGGACAGGTCACGCTATGGCTACACCTTC

size: .
J: TRBJ1-2
D: TRBD1
V: TRBV28
CDR3: CASSRGGQGGYGYTF
DNA: TGTGCCAGCAGCCGAGGGGGGCAGGGGGGCTATGGCTACACCTTC

size: .
J: TRBJ2-5
D: TRBD1
V: TRBV7-9
CDR3: CASSLINRGRETQYF
DNA: TGTGCCAGCAGCTTAATTAACAGGGGGAGAGAGACCCAGTACTTC

size: .
J: TRBJ1-6
D: .
V: TRBV30
CDR3: CAWARGHDNSPLHF
DNA: TGTGCCTGGGCCAGGGGTCACGATAATTCACCCCTCCACTTT

size: .
J: TRBJ2-5
D: .
V: TRBV6-6
CDR3: CASTTGVQETQYF
DNA: TGTGCCAGCACGACAGGAGTTCAAGAGACCCAGTACTTC

size: once
J: TRBJ2-6
D: .
V: TRBV25-1
CDR3: CASSEPGYSGANVLTF
DNA: TGTGCCAGCAGTGAACCCGGGTACTCTGGGGCCAACGTCCTGACTTTC

size: .
J: TRBJ2-1
D: TRBD2
V: TRBV5-3
CDR3: CARSFLTSGGVYNEQFF
DNA: TGTGCCAGAAGCTTTCTAACTAGCGGGGGGGTGTACAATGAGCAGTTCTTC

size: .
J: TRBJ2-3
D: TRBD2
V: TRBV29-1
CDR3: CSVDGLAGGTDTQYF
DNA: TGCAGCGTTGACGGACTAGCGGGGGGCACAGATACGCAGTATTTT

size: .
J: TRBJ2-1
D: TRBD2
V: TRBV5-6
CDR3: CASSSRWASGGDEQFF
DNA: TGTGCCAGCAGCTCCCGATGGGCTAGCGGGGGAGATGAGCAGTTCTTC

size: .
J: TRBJ1-2
D: TRBD1
V: TRBV6-4
CDR3: CASSEARGPPYGYTF
DNA: TGTGCCAGCAGTGAAGCGAGGGGGCCTCCCTATGGCTACACCTTC

size: .
J: TRBJ2-5
D: .
V: TRBV29-1
CDR3: CSVENRGGGDETQYF
DNA: TGCAGCGTTGAGAATCGAGGGGGGGGCGACGAGACCCAGTACTTC

size: .
J: TRBJ2-3
D: TRBD2
V: TRBV7-9
CDR3: CASSLGGGWDTQYF
DNA: TGTGCCAGCAGCTTAGGGGGGGGATGGGATACGCAGTATTTT

size: .
J: TRBJ1-5
D: .
V: TRBV5-8
CDR3: CASSHRTASNQPQHF
DNA: TGTGCCAGCAGCCACCGGACAGCCAGCAATCAGCCCCAGCATTTT

size: once
J: TRBJ1-6
D: .
V: TRBV11-1
CDR3: CASSLQGGRNNSPLHF
DNA: TGTGCCAGCAGCTTACAGGGAGGCAGAAATAATTCACCCCTCCACTTT

size: .
J: TRBJ2-2
D: .
V: TRBV5-4
CDR3: CASSPQGTGELFF
DNA: TGTGCCAGCAGCCCCCAGGGGACCGGGGAGCTGTTTTTT

size: few
J: TRBJ2-1
D: .
V: TRBV6-4
CDR3: CASSGSGDRGEQFF
DNA: TGTGCCAGCAGTGGATCGGGGGACCGGGGTGAGCAGTTCTTC

size: .
J: TRBJ2-6
D: .
V: TRBV4-1
CDR3: CASSQDRIGANVLTF
DNA: TGCGCCAGCAGCCAAGATAGAATAGGGGCCAACGTCCTGACTTTC

size: .
J: TRBJ2-5
D: TRBD2
V: TRBV6-6
CDR3: CASSTQRGGQETQYF
DNA: TGTGCCAGCAGTACACAACGCGGGGGGCAAGAGACCCAGTACTTC

size: .
J: TRBJ1-5
D: .
V: TRBV19
CDR3: CASSPLPGTSFEQPQHF
DNA: TGTGCCAGTAGTCCATTGCCCGGGACATCTTTTGAGCAGCCCCAGCATTTT

size: .
J: TRBJ2-7
D: TRBD1
V: TRBV6-1
CDR3: CASGAGGYEQYF
DNA: TGTGCCAGCGGGGCAGGGGGCTACGAGCAGTACTTC

size: .
J: TRBJ1-1
D: .
V: TRBV7-2
CDR3: CASSSRTSNTEAFF
DNA: TGTGCCAGCAGCTCCAGAACATCGAACACTGAAGCTTTCTTT

size: .
J: TRBJ1-2
D: TRBD1
V: TRBV19
CDR3: CASTMGQYYGYTF
DNA: TGTGCCAGTACCATGGGACAGTATTATGGCTACACCTTC

size: .
J: TRBJ2-3
D: TRBD2
V: TRBV27
CDR3: CASHPTGRHRTDTQYF
DNA: TGTGCCAGCCACCCGACCGGGAGGCACCGCACAGATACGCAGTATTTT

size: .
J: TRBJ2-1
D: .
V: TRBV2
CDR3: CASSTSSYNEQFF
DNA: TGTGCCAGCAGTACTAGCTCCTACAATGAGCAGTTCTTC

size: once
J: TRBJ2-3
D: .
V: TRBV7-2
CDR3: CASSSLDTQYF
DNA: TGTGCCAGCAGTTCACTGGATACGCAGTATTTT

size: .
J: TRBJ1-1
D: TRBD1
V: TRBV30
CDR3: CAWSGGTGGLSAFF
DNA: TGTGCCTGGAGTGGGGGTACAGGGGGCTTGAGTGCTTTCTTT

size: once
J: TRBJ1-5
D: .
V: TRBV4-1
CDR3: CASSLTGGSGNQPQHF
DNA: TGCGCCAGCAGCCTGACGGGGGGGAGCGGCAATCAGCCCCAGCATTTT

size: once
J: TRBJ2-7
D: TRBD1
V: TRBV2
CDR3: CASRGDRGNRYF
DNA: TGTGCCAGCAGGGGGGACAGGGGGAATCGGTACTTC

size: .
J: TRBJ2-4
D: TRBD2
V: TRBV18
CDR3: CASSGTSGAKNIQYF
DNA: TGTGCCAGCTCAGGGACTAGCGGGGCCAAAAACATTCAGTACTTC

size: .
J: TRBJ1-1
D: .
V: TRBV4-1
CDR3: CASSQEGAQAEAFF
DNA: TGCGCCAGCAGCCAAGAGGGGGCGCAGGCTGAAGCTTTCTTT

size: .
J: TRBJ2-5
D: .
V: TRBV4-1
CDR3: CASSQEADLTQYF
DNA: TGCGCCAGCAGCCAAGAGGCTGACTTGACCCAGTACTTC

size: .
J: TRBJ1-3
D: .
V: TRBV27
CDR3: CASSLHIPGNTIYF
DNA: TGTGCCAGCAGTTTACACATACCTGGAAACACCATATATTTT

size: .
J: TRBJ2-5
D: TRBD2
V: TRBV6-6
CDR3: CASGRGGETQYF
DNA: TGTGCCAGCGGTCGGGGAGGGGAGACCCAGTACTTC

size: .
J: TRBJ2-5
D: .
V: TRBV5-1
CDR3: CASSLPGETQYF
DNA: TGCGCCAGCAGCCTTCCGGGAGAGACCCAGTACTTC

size: once
J: TRBJ2-1
D: .
V: TRBV4-2
CDR3: CASSHRGSYNEQFF
DNA: TGTGCCAGCAGCCACCGGGGCTCCTACAATGAGCAGTTCTTC